These 16 T cell receptor beta chains originate from one sample sequenced in a study of cytomegalovirus exposure and HLA in healthy donors. PCR primers comprised 60 Vbeta and 13 Jbeta primers. Some clones are missing from TCRdb's copy, which holds only in-frame ones; the method was immunoSEQ multiplex PCR. The top ten hold 0.22% of the sample, which has about 200,000 clones, over 75% seen once. Material: PBMCs. These receptors were obtained from a girl aged 2 to 9 in good health and CMV-seronegative.

The rearrangement links TRBV19 to TRBJ2-1; 7 bases agree with TRBD1. The germline CDR1 and CDR2 sequences are LNHDA and SQIVND (reference sequence). The J segment lost 0 bases and the V segment lost 4 bases, leaving 9 bases of the junction unmatched. The CDR3 has 17 residues. CDR3 protein: CASSTIPGQSSYNEQFF. The CDR3 DNA sequence: TGTGCCAGTAGTACGATACCGGGACAGAGCTCCTACAATGAGCAGTTCTTC.

The chain carries TRBV30 and TRBJ2-7; D possibly corresponds to TRBD1 (6 bases). The germline gives CDR1 GTSNPN, CDR2 SVGIG (reference sequence). V lost 2 bases to trimming and J lost 5 bases, with 10 bases between them. CDR3 length: 12 residues. CDR3 residues: CAWSIQGHEQYF. CDR3 DNA: TGTGCCTGGAGTATACAGGGCCACGAGCAGTACTTC.

The chain employs TRBV27 and TRBJ1-5, with D unclear. The CDR3 sequence is 16 residues long. V was trimmed by 3 bases and J by 0 bases, leaving 12 bases between them. Germline V CDR1 and CDR2: MNHEY, SMNVEV (reference sequence). Written as DNA, the CDR3 is TGTGCCAGCAGTTTGAGGTCCACATATAGCAATCAGCCCCAGCATTTT. Protein: CASSLRSTYSNQPQHF.

The chain combines TRBV18 with TRBJ2-7; a possible D gene is TRBD2 (5 bases). The CDR3 loop spans 12 amino acids. Trimming stripped 6 bases from V and 3 bases from J, with 9 bases between. Germline V gene data show CDR1 as KGHSH and CDR2 as LQKENI. The CDR3, as DNA: TGTGCCAGCTCGAGGGATATCTACGAGCAGTACTTC. This gives the protein CASSRDIYEQYF.

This clone was observed once. The junction differs from germline at one of its ends, possibly a read error. The rearrangement links TRBV7-9 to TRBJ1-4; possibly TRBD1 for D (6 bases). Germline-derived CDR1 and CDR2 are SEHNR and FQNEAQ (reference sequence). CDR3 length equals 13 residues. CDR3 DNA: TGTTCCAGCAGCTTAGGACAGACTGAAAAACTGTTTTTT. It translates to CSSSLGQTEKLFF.

The chain recombines TRBV27 with TRBJ2-1; the D is unclear. This CDR3 has 13 residues. Germline CDR1 is MNHEY and CDR2 is SMNVEV (reference sequence). The V end lost 4 bases, the J end lost 9 bases, and 13 bases lay between the germline ends. The CDR3 nucleotides are TGTGCCAGCAGTTCCGGGTTTGGAGTTGAGCAGTTCTTC. Translation: CASSSGFGVEQFF.

This clone has a single count. The chain is built from TRBV27 and TRBJ2-7; 8 nucleotides match TRBD1. V lost 3 bases to trimming and J lost 4 bases; unmatched junction nucleotides: 5. CDR3 length: 14 amino acids. Germline V gene lookup returns CDR1 MNHEY and CDR2 SMNVEV (reference sequence). CDR3 DNA: TGTGCCAGCAGTTTCCAGACAGGGGCATACGAGCAGTACTTC. Protein: CASSFQTGAYEQYF.

The chain couples TRBV27 to TRBJ1-2; 8 nucleotides line up with TRBD1. Looked up from germline, CDR1 is MNHEY and CDR2 is SMNVEV (reference sequence). The CDR3 runs 13 residues. V was clipped by 1 base and J by 8 bases; unmatched bases: 3. DNA of the CDR3: TGTGCCAGCAGTTTATGGGCAGGGGGCGGCTACACCTTC. It is translated as CASSLWAGGGYTF.

This chain uses TRBV6-1 with TRBJ2-7; 8 bases map to TRBD1. The CDR3 runs to 13 residues. The trim removed 7 bases at V and 7 bases at J, leaving 9 bases unmatched. Germline CDR1 is MNHNS and CDR2 is SASEGT. The CDR3 nucleotides read TGTGCCAGCACCGGGACAGGTTCTTGGGAGCAGTACTTC. Translating gives CASTGTGSWEQYF.

The rearrangement uses TRBV4-2 and TRBJ2-7, with D possibly being TRBD2 (5 bases). Trimming removed 1 base at V and 4 bases at J, with 11 bases between. CDR1 and CDR2 (germline): LGHNA, YNFKEQ. CDR3 size: 14 residues. CDR3 sequence: CASSQGRFGYEQYF. The CDR3 DNA reads as TGTGCCAGCAGCCAAGGGAGGTTCGGTTACGAGCAGTACTTC.

This chain joins TRBV2 and TRBJ2-6, with D possibly TRBD1 on 6 matching bases. There are 16 residues in the CDR3. CDR1 SNHLY and CDR2 FYNNEI come from the germline V gene. The germline V and J ends were trimmed by 6 bases and 0 bases, with 12 bases remaining between them. CDR3 sequence: CASRRTELSGANVLTF. The CDR3 region has the DNA TGTGCCAGCAGGAGGACAGAGCTCTCTGGGGCCAACGTCCTGACTTTC.

The V gene is TRBV4-1, the J gene TRBJ1-3; 12 bases align to TRBD1. Germline V gene sequence: CDR1 MGHRA, CDR2 YSYEKL. The V gene end was trimmed by 4 bases and the J gene end by 3 bases; junction bases not matched to a gene: 4. This CDR3 is 16 amino acids long. DNA for the CDR3: TGCGCCAGCAGCCCGGGACAGGGGGCAGGTGGAAACACCATATATTTT. It codes for CASSPGQGAGGNTIYF.

This clone occurred a few times. The V and J genes are TRBV6-5 and TRBJ2-5; 8 bases are a match to TRBD1. The V gene end was trimmed by 0 bases and the J gene end by 4 bases; junction bases not matched to a gene: 4. CDR1 is MNHEY and CDR2 is SVGAGI in the germline V gene. CDR3 length: 15 residues. As DNA, the CDR3 is TGTGCCAGCAGTTACTCGATCGGACAGGGAGAGACCCAGTACTTC. It is translated as CASSYSIGQGETQYF.

This clone was seen once. V and J are TRBV6-5 and TRBJ1-6, with D unresolved. Trimming cost V 1 base and J 0 bases, with 4 bases left between them. This CDR3 is 15 amino acids long. The germline V gene encodes CDR1 MNHEY and CDR2 SVGAGI. The DNA of the CDR3 is TGTGCCAGCAGTTACTATAGCTCCTATAATTCACCCCTCCACTTT. This translates into CASSYYSSYNSPLHF.

Comment on this clone: Within the sample, other DNA sequences also encode this same CDR3. The rearrangement uses TRBV5-4 and TRBJ2-5; 8 bases match TRBD2. The CDR3 is 15 residues long. The V segment lost 1 base and the J segment 5 bases; nucleotides outside the gene matches: 7. CDR1 and CDR2 from the germline V gene are SGHNT and YYREEE (reference sequence). DNA of the CDR3: TGTGCCAGCAGCTTGAGGCTAGCGGGCGGGGAGACCCAGTACTTC. This sequence encodes CASSLRLAGGETQYF.

The gene calls are TRBV2 and TRBJ2-5; weak D call: TRBD1 (5 bases). V was clipped by 6 bases and J by 5 bases, with 13 bases between them. The CDR3 contains 13 residues. Germline values: CDR1 SNHLY, CDR2 FYNNEI. The CDR3 DNA sequence: TGTGCCAGCAGGCTGACAGCCAGGGAGACCCAGTACTTC. Translation gives CASRLTARETQYF.